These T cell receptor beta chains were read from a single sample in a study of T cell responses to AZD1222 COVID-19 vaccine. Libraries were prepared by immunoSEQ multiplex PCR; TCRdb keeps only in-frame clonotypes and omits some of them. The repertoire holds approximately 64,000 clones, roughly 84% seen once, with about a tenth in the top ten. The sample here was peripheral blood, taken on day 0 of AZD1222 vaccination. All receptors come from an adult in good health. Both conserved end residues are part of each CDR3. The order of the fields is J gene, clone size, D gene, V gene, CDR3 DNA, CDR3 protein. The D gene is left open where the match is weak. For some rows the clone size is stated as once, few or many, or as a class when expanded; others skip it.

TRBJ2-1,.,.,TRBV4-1,TGCGCCAGCAGCCAAGGGCTAGGCGGAAGCTCCTACAATGAGCAGTTCTTC,CASSQGLGGSSYNEQFF
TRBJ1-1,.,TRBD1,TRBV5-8,TGTGCCAGCAGGCTGGGACAGGGGTACACTGAAGCTTTCTTT,CASRLGQGYTEAFF
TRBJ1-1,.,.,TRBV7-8,TGTGCCAGCAGGGTTGTTAGGGGGAAGGACACTGAAGCTTTCTTT,CASRVVRGKDTEAFF
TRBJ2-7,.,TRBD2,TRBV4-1,TGCGCCAGCAGCCAAGATCTCCTAGCGGGTGATACTTACTACGAGCAGTACTTC,CASSQDLLAGDTYYEQYF
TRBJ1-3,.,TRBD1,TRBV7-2,TGTGCCAGCAGCTTGGGACAGGGGACTGGAAACACCATATATTTT,CASSLGQGTGNTIYF
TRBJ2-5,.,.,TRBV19,TGTGCCAGTAGTGTCTATCTAGCGTCCTTGGCGACCCAGTACTTC,CASSVYLASLATQYF
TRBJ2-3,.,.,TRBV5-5,TGTGCCAGCAGCCCCGGGAAGGGGTGGTCCGGGTGGGATACGCAGTATTTT,CASSPGKGWSGWDTQYF
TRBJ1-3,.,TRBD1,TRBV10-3,TGTGCCATCAGAGGGACAGGCGGGGATGGAAACACCATATATTTT,CAIRGTGGDGNTIYF
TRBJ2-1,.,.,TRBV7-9,TGTGCCAGCAGCTTAGGGGCCAATGAGCAGTTCTTC,CASSLGANEQFF
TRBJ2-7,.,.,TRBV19,TGTGCCAGTAGTATAGCGGGTGCCTACGAGCAGTACTTC,CASSIAGAYEQYF
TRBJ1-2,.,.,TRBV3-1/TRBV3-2,TGTGCCAGCAGCCAAAGTCCACAGGGCGATGGCTACACCTTC,CASSQSPQGDGYTF
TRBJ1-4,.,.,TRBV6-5,TGTGCCAGCAGTTACGTGTCAACTAATGAAAAACTGTTTTTT,CASSYVSTNEKLFF
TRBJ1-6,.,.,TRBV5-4,TGTGCCAGCAGCTCATCAGACAGGCCAAATTCACCCCTCCACTTT,CASSSSDRPNSPLHF
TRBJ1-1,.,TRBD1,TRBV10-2,TGCGCCAGCAGGGGACAGGGAGGTAGCACTGAAGCTTTCTTT,CASRGQGGSTEAFF
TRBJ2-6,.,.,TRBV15,TGTGCCACCAGCAGAGTGGAGGCAGGGGATGGGGCCAACGTCCTGACTTTC,CATSRVEAGDGANVLTF
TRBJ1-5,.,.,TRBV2,TGTGCCAGCAGCGAACAGGGTTCTGATCAGCCCCAGCATTTT,CASSEQGSDQPQHF
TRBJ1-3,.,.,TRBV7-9,TGTGCCAGCAGCCCCGGACAGATTCAAGGAAACACCATATATTTT,CASSPGQIQGNTIYF
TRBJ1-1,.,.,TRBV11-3,TGTGCCAGCAGCTCCTCGGGGGTCTACACTGAAGCTTTCTTT,CASSSSGVYTEAFF
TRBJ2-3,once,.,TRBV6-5,TGTGCCAGCAGTTATTCGGAAGGGGTGGGTACGCAGTATTTT,CASSYSEGVGTQYF
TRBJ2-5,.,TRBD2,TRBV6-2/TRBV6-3,TGTGCCAGCAGTTACTCGTTCGGGGGGATCCAAGAGACCCAGTACTTC,CASSYSFGGIQETQYF
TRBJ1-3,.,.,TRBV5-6,TGTGCCAGCAGCTTGGCAGGGATCTCTGGAAACACCATATATTTT,CASSLAGISGNTIYF
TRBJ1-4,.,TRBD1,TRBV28,TGTGCCAGCAGGCAAGAGGGGGCGGGGGAGGAAAAACTGTTTTTT,CASRQEGAGEEKLFF
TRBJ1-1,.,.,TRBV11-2,TGTGCCAGCAGCCCAGGGCCCTCCGCACGAGAAGCTTTCTTT,CASSPGPSAREAFF
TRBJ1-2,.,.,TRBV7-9,TGTGCCAGCAGCTTAGCGATGGGGCCGCCGTCCTATGGCTACACCTTC,CASSLAMGPPSYGYTF
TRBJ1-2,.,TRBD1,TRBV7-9,TGTGCCAGCAGCTCCGGGACAGACCTAACTAACTATGGCTACACCTTC,CASSSGTDLTNYGYTF
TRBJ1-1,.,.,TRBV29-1,TGCAGCGGGGCGACCGGGGACACTGAAGCTTTCTTT,CSGATGDTEAFF
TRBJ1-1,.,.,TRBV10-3,TGTGCCATCCGGGGCCTATCCGGAGCTGAAGCTTTCTTT,CAIRGLSGAEAFF
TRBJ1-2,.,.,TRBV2,TGTGCCAGCAGTGTTCAGGGGCACTATGGCTACACCTTC,CASSVQGHYGYTF
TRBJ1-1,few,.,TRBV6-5,TGTGCCAGCAGTACGAACACTGAAGCTTTCTTT,CASSTNTEAFF
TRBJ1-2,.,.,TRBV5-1,TGCGCCAGCAGCCTGACAGGTGATAACTATGGCTACACCTTC,CASSLTGDNYGYTF
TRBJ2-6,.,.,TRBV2,TGTGCCAGCAGTCAACAGGGAGGTAGTGGGGCCAACGTCCTGACTTTC,CASSQQGGSGANVLTF
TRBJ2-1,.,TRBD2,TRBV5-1,TGCGCCAGCAGCTTGTCAGCGGGAGCCTACAATGAGCAGTTCTTC,CASSLSAGAYNEQFF
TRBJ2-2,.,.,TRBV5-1,TGCGCCAGCAGCTTGAGGTCGGTGGGAGCCGGGGAGCTGTTTTTT,CASSLRSVGAGELFF
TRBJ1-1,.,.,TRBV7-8,TGTGCCAGCAGCTTGACCTCCCCGAACACTGAAGCTTTCTTT,CASSLTSPNTEAFF
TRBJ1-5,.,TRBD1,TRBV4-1,TGCGCCAGCAGTCTCGGACAGGTTAATCAGCCCCAGCATTTT,CASSLGQVNQPQHF
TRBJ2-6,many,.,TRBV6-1,TGTGCCAGCAGTGACGTCTCTGGGGCCAACGTCCTGACTTTC,CASSDVSGANVLTF
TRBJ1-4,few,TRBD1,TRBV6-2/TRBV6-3,TGTGCCAGCAGCGACCTGGGCAGGGGGGCTTTGGGACTGTTTTTT,CASSDLGRGALGLFF
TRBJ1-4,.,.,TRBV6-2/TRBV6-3,TGTGCCAGCAGTCGCGGGGGGTTGAATGAAAAACTGTTTTTT,CASSRGGLNEKLFF
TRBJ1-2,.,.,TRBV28,TGTGCCAGCACTCCTGCGGGGGGCCGAACCTATGGCTACACCTTC,CASTPAGGRTYGYTF
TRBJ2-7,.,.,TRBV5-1,TGCGCCAGCAGCGGCGGGCCCGGGTTCGAGCAGTACTTC,CASSGGPGFEQYF
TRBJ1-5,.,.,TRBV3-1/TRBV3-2,TGTGCCAGCAGCCAGGGACATTCAATCAATCAGCCCCAGCATTTT,CASSQGHSINQPQHF
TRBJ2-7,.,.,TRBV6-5,TGTGCCAGCAGTTACGTTCAGGGAAGCTCCTACGAGCAGTACTTC,CASSYVQGSSYEQYF
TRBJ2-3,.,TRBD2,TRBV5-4,TGTGCCAGCAGCCCCGGCGGGACTAGCGGGGCGGATACGCAGTATTTT,CASSPGGTSGADTQYF